This passage covers 17 T cell receptor beta chains from one sample sequenced in a study of T cell repertoires in cytomegalovirus infection. TCRdb redid the calling of the reads with MiXCR, one entry per CDR3 protein. The profile shows around 180,000 distinct CDR3 sequences, approximately 19% of them singletons. The sequenced material came from PBMCs. The receptors were sampled from a human donor in good health (CMV status not recorded). Some clones in this sample may be carry-over from other donors' samples.

The CDR3 protein is CASSRNPGAGNTGELFF. CDR3 nucleotides: TGTGCCAGCAGCCGGAACCCAGGGGCAGGAAACACCGGGGAGCTGTTTTTT. The chain recombines TRBV5-5 with TRBJ2-2; D is perhaps TRBD1 (6 bases). This CDR3 is 17 amino acids long. Trimming took 4 bases from V and 2 from J, leaving 18 bases between them. Germline CDR1 and CDR2: SGHKS and YYEKEE (reference sequence).

This clonotype has more than one count but fewer than ten. The rearrangement uses TRBV7-2 and TRBJ2-6; D ambiguous. Germline CDR1 SGHTA, CDR2 FQGNSA. V was pared by 5 bases and J by 0 bases, with 2 bases between. CDR3 length equals 13 residues. In nucleotides, the CDR3 is TGTGCCAGCAGCAACTCTGGGGCCAACGTCCTGACTTTC. This gives the protein CASSNSGANVLTF.

This clonotype has at least ten counts. V gene TRBV6-5 combines with J gene TRBJ2-7; the match to TRBD2 covers 13 bases. Germline lookup yields CDR1 MNHEY and CDR2 SVGAGI. V shed 2 bases and J 5 bases; nucleotides not matched to a gene: 12. The length of the CDR3 is 18 residues. CDR3 region: CASSYRPSTSGRLHEQYF. In nucleotides, the CDR3 is TGTGCCAGCAGTTACCGCCCATCGACTAGCGGGAGGCTCCACGAGCAGTACTTC.

The table lists this clonotype with a few counts. J is TRBJ2-3 and V is TRBV5-4; no clear D gene. Germline lookup yields CDR1 SGHNT and CDR2 YYREEE (reference sequence). V lost 2 bases, J lost 4 bases, and 5 bases lay in between. CDR3 length: 12 residues. The CDR3 here is CASSFVADTQYF. CDR3 in DNA: TGTGCCAGCAGCTTCGTTGCAGATACGCAGTATTTT.

This clonotype turned up a few times. This chain joins TRBV7-2 and TRBJ2-1, with D possibly matching TRBD2 (6 bases). This CDR3 comprises 15 residues. Per germline, CDR1 SGHTA and CDR2 FQGNSA. Trimming pared 1 base from V and 5 bases from J, leaving 12 bases between. CDR3 coding DNA: TGTGCCAGCAGCTTAGATCCGGGAGAGCACAATGAGCAGTTCTTC. The encoded protein is CASSLDPGEHNEQFF.

Comments on this clonotype: With a much larger clone just one base away, this may be a read error. This chain connects TRBV7-6 to TRBJ2-7, with 7 bases lining up with TRBD2. CDR3 length: 15 residues. Germline CDR1 and CDR2: SGHVS and FNYEAQ. The CDR3 region has the DNA TGTGCTAGGAGCCCCGGCGGGGGAGTCTCCTACGAGCAGTACTTC. Protein product: CARSPGGGVSYEQYF.

About this clonotype: A much larger clone differs by one base, so this may be a read error. The J gene is TRBJ1-1, the V gene TRBV12-3 or TRBV12-4; D not certain. The CDR3 consists of 14 residues. The CDR3 DNA sequence: TGTGCCAGCAGCCGTGGATTTGTGAACACTGAAGCTTCCTTT. Translating gives CASSRGFVNTEASF.

The chain links TRBV2 to TRBJ1-5, with 7 nucleotides matching TRBD1. This CDR3 contains 14 residues. The junction had 6 bases not matched to a gene; V was cut back by 6 bases and J by 4 bases. CDR1 SNHLY and CDR2 FYNNEI come from the germline V gene. The CDR3 reads CASRVGQSNQPQHF. The CDR3 coding sequence is TGTGCCAGCAGGGTGGGACAGTCTAATCAGCCCCAGCATTTT.

The J gene is TRBJ1-5, the V gene TRBV29-1; maybe TRBD1 (6 bases). V lost 6 bases and J 4 bases, leaving 25 bases between the germline ends. In germline, CDR1 is SQVTM, CDR2 ANQGSEA. The length of the CDR3 is 17 residues. CDR3 loop: CSVVTGTPVSRNQPQHF. Written as DNA, the CDR3 is TGCAGCGTCGTCACCGGGACACCAGTATCTCGGAATCAGCCCCAGCATTTT.

This clonotype was counted only a few times. The CDR3 coding sequence is TGTGCCAGCAGTTTACATCAATCCACAGTTAACTATGGCTACACCTTC. Protein: CASSLHQSTVNYGYTF. The gene calls are TRBV7-2 and TRBJ1-2; D gene unclear. With 6 bases removed from V and 1 base from J, the gap between germline ends came to 18 bases. The CDR3 is made up of 16 amino acids. Germline V gives CDR1 SGHTA, CDR2 FQGNSA.

The count of this clonotype is one. The chain combines TRBV2 with TRBJ2-3; 11 bases map to TRBD2. This CDR3 is 15 amino acids long. V lost 6 bases to trimming and J lost 6 bases; unmatched junction nucleotides: 8. Per germline, CDR1 SNHLY and CDR2 FYNNEI. CDR3 DNA: TGTGCCAGCAGCCTAGCGGGGGGTTCGGGTGATACGCAGTATTTT. This codes for CASSLAGGSGDTQYF.

The V and J genes are TRBV11-2 and TRBJ2-7; D remains ambiguous. The CDR3 is 13 amino acids. V was pared by 1 base and J by 1 base, with 5 bases between. Germline V gene lookup returns CDR1 SGHAT and CDR2 FQNNGV. The CDR3 protein is CASSLVLSYEQYF. Here the CDR3 DNA reads TGTGCCAGCAGCTTAGTCCTATCCTACGAGCAGTACTTC.

This clonotype was recorded many times. The genes are TRBV7-3 and TRBJ2-2; D unresolved. Trimming shortened V by 6 bases and J by 5 bases, and 7 bases separated the two germline ends. The CDR3 totals 12 residues. Germline V gives CDR1 SGHTA, CDR2 FQGTGA. This CDR3 reads CASSLGTGELFF. The CDR3 region has the DNA TGTGCCAGCAGTTTAGGGACCGGGGAGCTGTTTTTT.

The chain combines TRBV27 with TRBJ1-2, with D perhaps matching TRBD1 (6 bases). Per germline, CDR1 MNHEY and CDR2 SMNVEV (reference sequence). The germline V and J ends were trimmed by 3 bases and 3 bases, with 14 bases remaining between them. This CDR3 has 15 amino acids. CDR3 DNA: TGTGCCAGCAGTTTGCTGGGACAAAGGGACTATGGCTACACCTTC. Protein: CASSLLGQRDYGYTF.

V gene TRBV19 combines with J gene TRBJ1-5, with D perhaps TRBD1 (5 bases). CDR1 is LNHDA and CDR2 is SQIVND in the germline V gene (reference sequence). This CDR3 is built from 14 residues. Written as DNA, the CDR3 is TGTGGCTCTCCGGAGACAGCTCCCAATCAGCCCCAGCATTTT. As protein: CGSPETAPNQPQHF.

The J gene is TRBJ2-2, the V gene TRBV3-1; D is possibly TRBD2 (7 bases). The V and J ends lost 6 bases and 2 bases respectively, with 13 bases between them. The CDR3 length is 15 residues. Germline CDR1 and CDR2: LGHDT and YNNKEL (reference sequence). CDR3 protein: CASREGGDNTGELFF. The DNA of the CDR3 is TGTGCCAGCAGGGAAGGGGGGGACAACACCGGGGAGCTGTTTTTT. The entire variable domain, with the rest obtained from reference TRBV3-1 and TRBJ2-2, is as follows: DTAVSQTPKYLVTQMGNDKSIKCEQNLGHDTMYWYKQDSKKFLKIMFSYNNKELIINETVPNRFSPKSPDKAHLNLHINSLELGDSAVYFCASREGGDNTGELFFGEGSRLTVL.

This clonotype came up many times. The chain carries TRBV7-2 and TRBJ2-5; D may be TRBD1 (5 bases). The CDR3 contains 14 residues. Trimming shortened V by 1 base and J by 5 bases, and 11 bases separated the two germline ends. Per germline, CDR1 SGHTA and CDR2 FQGNSA. The CDR3 DNA reads as TGTGCCAGCAGCTTAGAACCAGGGCGGGAGACCCAGTACTTC. It translates to CASSLEPGRETQYF. The full variable domain, with the rest looked up from reference TRBV7-2 and TRBJ2-5, is GAGVSQSPSNKVTEKGKDVELRCDPISGHTALYWYRQSLGQGLEFLIYFQGNSAPDKSGLPSDRFSAERTGGSVSTLTIQRTQQEDSAVYLCASSLEPGRETQYFGPGTRLLVL.